These 25 T cell receptor beta chains share one sample of origin, sequenced in a study of CD8 T cells in Susac syndrome. When the RNA was reverse transcribed, random hexamers were used with an input of 0.5 to 1 ug. TCRdb reprocessed the immunoSEQ multiplex PCR reads with MiXCR, giving one entry per CDR3 protein. The repertoire holds around 150,000 distinct CDR3 sequences, with around 94% as singletons. The sample was CD4+ T cells from PBMCs. The source of these receptors is a human donor with multiple sclerosis.

The J gene is TRBJ1-2, the V gene TRBV10-3, with D possibly TRBD1 on 6 matching bases. Germline-derived CDR1 and CDR2 are ENHRY and SYGVKD. V lost 3 bases and J lost 0, with 17 bases in between. The CDR3 length is 17 residues. CDR3 coding DNA: TGTGCCATCAGTGATGGCCAAGGGACACTAGCTAACTATGGCTACACCTTC. Translated, it gives CAISDGQGTLANYGYTF.

The gene calls are TRBV19 and TRBJ1-4; 9 bases line up with TRBD1. V shed 4 bases, J shed 6 bases, and the junction held 6 bases outside the gene matches. The length of the CDR3 is 15 residues. Germline V gene lookup returns CDR1 LNHDA and CDR2 SQIVND (reference sequence). The CDR3: CASSTLQGAYEKLFF. The CDR3 DNA sequence: TGTGCCAGTAGTACCTTACAGGGGGCGTATGAAAAACTGTTTTTT. Filled out from reference TRBV19 and TRBJ1-4, the complete variable domain reads DGGITQSPKYLFRKEGQNVTLSCEQNLNHDAMYWYRQDPGQGLRLIYYSQIVNDFQKGDIAEGYSVSREKKESFPLTVTSAQKNPTAFYLCASSTLQGAYEKLFFGSGTQLSVL.

A single count supports this clonotype. The chain has TRBV5-1 and TRBJ2-7; 8 positions match TRBD1. The germline V gene encodes CDR1 SGHRS and CDR2 YFSETQ. V lost 0 bases to trimming and J lost 2 bases; unmatched junction nucleotides: 4. The length of the CDR3 is 15 residues. The CDR3: CASSLVTGEAYEQYF. CDR3 coding DNA: TGCGCCAGCAGCTTGGTGACAGGGGAAGCCTACGAGCAGTACTTC.

The chain is built from TRBV7-2 and TRBJ1-5; D is possibly TRBD1 (6 bases). The CDR3 runs 13 residues. V lost 5 bases and J lost 3, with 8 bases in between. The germline CDR1 and CDR2 sequences are SGHTA and FQGNSA. The CDR3 DNA follows: TGTGCCAGCAGCCGGGACAACAATCAGCCCCAGCATTTT. Its protein is CASSRDNNQPQHF.

The chain is built from TRBV19 and TRBJ1-1; D gene unclear. This CDR3 region has 12 residues. Germline V gene lookup returns CDR1 LNHDA and CDR2 SQIVND (reference sequence). V was cut by 3 bases and J by 1 base, with 3 bases left in between. Written as DNA, the CDR3 is TGTGCCAGTAGTATTGAGAACACTGAAGCTTTCTTT. Translation gives CASSIENTEAFF. Full variable domain (missing parts from reference TRBV19 and TRBJ1-1): DGGITQSPKYLFRKEGQNVTLSCEQNLNHDAMYWYRQDPGQGLRLIYYSQIVNDFQKGDIAEGYSVSREKKESFPLTVTSAQKNPTAFYLCASSIENTEAFFGQGTRLTVV.

The CDR3 nucleotides are TGCAGTGCTAGAGATCCAGGGGAGGGGTTTGGCACTGAAGCTTTCTTT. It codes for CSARDPGEGFGTEAFF. V is TRBV20-1 and J is TRBJ1-1, with D possibly matching TRBD1 (6 bases). In germline, CDR1 is DFQATT, CDR2 SNEGSKA (reference sequence). The CDR3 loop spans 16 amino acids. Trimming took off 0 bases at V and 4 bases at J, with 18 bases between the two ends.

The rearrangement links TRBV3-1 to TRBJ1-1; no clear D. Germline V gene sequence: CDR1 LGHDT, CDR2 YNNKEL (reference sequence). V gave up 0 bases and J gave up 5 bases, with 13 bases separating them. The CDR3 spans 15 residues. The CDR3 bases are TGTGCCAGCAGCCAAGAGGGCGGCAGGCTTACTGAAGCTTTCTTT. Its protein is CASSQEGGRLTEAFF.

The rearrangement joins TRBV9 to TRBJ2-1; 12 bases line up with TRBD2. CDR3 length equals 17 residues. CDR1 is SGDLS, CDR2 YYNGEE, per germline. Germline trimming cut 1 base from V and 7 bases from J; bases unmatched to any gene: 9. CDR3 region: CASSVFGLGTSGNEQFF. The CDR3 DNA sequence: TGTGCCAGCAGCGTATTTGGGCTGGGGACTAGCGGGAATGAGCAGTTCTTC.

The chain recombines TRBV6-1 with TRBJ1-1; D not resolved. Germline values: CDR1 MNHNS, CDR2 SASEGT. Trimming pared 8 bases from V and 0 bases from J, leaving 13 bases between. The CDR3 totals 14 residues. CDR3: CASPRPEMNTEAFF. The CDR3 DNA reads TGTGCCAGCCCCAGGCCAGAAATGAACACTGAAGCTTTCTTT.

The chain joins TRBV27 to TRBJ2-5, with D possibly matching TRBD1 (7 bases). Germline lookup yields CDR1 MNHEY and CDR2 SMNVEV (reference sequence). V shed 4 bases and J shed 5 bases, with 14 bases lying between them. CDR3 size: 14 residues. DNA of the CDR3: TGTGCCAGCAGTTCCCTCTCAGGGGGGGAGACCCAGTACTTC. Its translation: CASSSLSGGETQYF.

CDR3 residues: CASSSLGRLNQPQHF. The CDR3 region has the DNA TGTGCCAGCAGCAGCCTAGGACGGCTCAATCAGCCCCAGCATTTT. The V gene is TRBV5-8, the J gene TRBJ1-5; D gene uncertain. The germline V and J ends were trimmed by 4 bases and 3 bases, with 14 bases remaining between them. This CDR3 region has 15 residues. From germline, CDR1 is SGHTS and CDR2 YDEGEE.

This chain connects TRBV7-3 to TRBJ1-1; D is unclear. Trimming removed 10 bases from V and 5 bases from J, with 17 bases in between. This CDR3 is built from 13 residues. In germline, CDR1 is SGHTA, CDR2 FQGTGA. The CDR3 here is CATQSSFGTEAFF. The CDR3 DNA follows: TGTGCCACCCAATCCTCCTTTGGAACTGAAGCTTTCTTT. The full variable domain, completed using reference TRBV7-3 and TRBJ1-1, is GAGVSQTPSNKVTEKGKYVELRCDPISGHTALYWYRQSLGQGPEFLIYFQGTGAADDSGLPNDRFFAVRPEGSVSTLKIQRTERGDSAVYLCATQSSFGTEAFFGQGTRLTVV.

This clonotype was seen a single time. The chain combines TRBV24-1 with TRBJ1-1; 7 nucleotides match TRBD1. The CDR3 length is 15 residues. CDR1 KGHDR and CDR2 SFDVKD come from the germline V gene. J was trimmed by 4 bases and V by 3 bases; bases with no gene match: 7. CDR3 DNA: TGTGCCACCAGTGATACCCGGACAGGACTCACTGAAGCTTTCTTT. Protein product: CATSDTRTGLTEAFF.

This clonotype was observed once. The chain combines TRBV6-1 with TRBJ2-2; a weak D match, TRBD1 (6 bases). Germline V lookup: CDR1 MNHNS, CDR2 SASEGT. This CDR3 contains 17 residues. Trimming took 6 bases from V and 0 from J, leaving 17 bases between them. CDR3 sequence: CASSRPSGQSNTGELFF. CDR3 nucleotides: TGTGCCAGCAGCCGCCCTTCAGGACAGTCGAACACCGGGGAGCTGTTTTTT.

The V and J genes are TRBV12-3 or TRBV12-4 and TRBJ2-1; 10 bases agree with TRBD2. CDR3 size: 15 residues. V trimming: 1 base; J trimming: 4 bases; junction bases outside the gene matches: 1. The CDR3 protein is CASSLGSGRYNEQFF. CDR3 nucleotides: TGTGCCAGCAGTTTAGGTAGCGGGAGGTACAATGAGCAGTTCTTC.

This clonotype was counted once. The chain has TRBV29-1 and TRBJ1-1, with a weak D call TRBD1 (5 bases). This CDR3 is 13 amino acids long. The germline CDR1 and CDR2 sequences are SQVTM and ANQGSEA. V shed 5 bases and J shed 1 base, with 11 bases lying between them. In DNA form, the CDR3 reads TGCAGCGTTTGGGGCTGGGGGAACACTGAAGCTTTCTTT. Its protein product is CSVWGWGNTEAFF.

This rearrangement joins TRBV29-1 to TRBJ1-1; D may be TRBD1 (5 bases). The V gene's germline CDR1 is SQVTM and CDR2 ANQGSEA. CDR3 length: 16 residues. Trimming pared 4 bases from V and 2 bases from J, leaving 20 bases between. DNA for the CDR3: TGCAGCGTTGTTCCCCGCCCCGGGACCTCCAACACTGAAGCTTTCTTT. Protein sequence: CSVVPRPGTSNTEAFF.

In the case of this clonotype: A read error may produce the germline difference seen at one junction end. This chain connects TRBV29-1 to TRBJ2-1, with 7 positions matching TRBD2. Germline V gene sequence: CDR1 SQVTM, CDR2 ANQGSEA. This CDR3 is 14 amino acids long. The DNA for the CDR3 is TGCAGCGTTCAAGAGGGAGGGAGAAGCTATGAGCAGTTCTTC. It translates to CSVQEGGRSYEQFF.

This CDR3 is CASSPPQGNNEQFF. CDR3 bases: TGTGCCAGCTCACCACCGCAGGGGAACAATGAGCAGTTCTTC. The chain employs TRBV18 and TRBJ2-1; D perhaps matches TRBD1 (6 bases). Germline-derived CDR1 and CDR2 are KGHSH and LQKENI. CDR3 size: 14 residues. Trimming took 0 bases from V and 5 from J, leaving 8 bases between them.

This chain joins TRBV29-1 and TRBJ1-1, with a possible D match to TRBD1 (6 bases). The ends were cut back, 1 base at V and 4 bases at J, with 13 bases in the middle. Germline V lookup: CDR1 SQVTM, CDR2 ANQGSEA. The CDR3 has 14 residues. In DNA form, the CDR3 reads TGCAGCGTTGAAGGGCAACGGGGGGCCACTGAAGCTTTCTTT. Translating gives CSVEGQRGATEAFF.

The CDR3 reads CSPQNATNEKLFF. The CDR3 DNA reads as TGCAGTCCCCAGAACGCGACTAATGAAAAACTGTTTTTT. J is TRBJ1-4 and V is TRBV20-1; D unclear. CDR1 is DFQATT, CDR2 SNEGSKA, per germline (reference sequence). V was clipped by 8 bases and J by 2 bases, with 12 bases between them. The length of the CDR3 is 13 residues.

This sequence joins TRBV27 and TRBJ2-3; 9 nucleotides align to TRBD1. The CDR3 has 14 residues. Germline values: CDR1 MNHEY, CDR2 SMNVEV (reference sequence). V dropped 2 bases and J dropped 7; count of bases not matched to a gene: 4. DNA of the CDR3: TGTGCCAGCAGTTTAACAGGGGGCCGGAATACGCAGTATTTT. As protein: CASSLTGGRNTQYF.

V gene TRBV5-1 combines with J gene TRBJ2-1; 14 bases are shared with TRBD2. The V gene end was trimmed by 7 bases and the J gene end by 7 bases; junction bases not matched to a gene: 7. The germline gives CDR1 SGHRS, CDR2 YFSETQ. There are 15 residues in the CDR3. As DNA, the CDR3 is TGCGCCAGCGAGGGACTAGCGGGAGCCGGGAATGAGCAGTTCTTC. Translating it yields CASEGLAGAGNEQFF.

The chain has TRBV28 and TRBJ1-1; D is ambiguous. CDR3 length: 11 amino acids. Germline values: CDR1 MDHEN, CDR2 SYDVKM. The germline V and J ends were trimmed by 3 bases and 5 bases, with 4 bases remaining between them. The CDR3 sequence is CASSFTTEAFF. CDR3 in DNA: TGTGCCAGCAGTTTTACGACTGAAGCTTTCTTT.

This chain connects TRBV29-1 to TRBJ2-7, with a possible D match to TRBD1 (6 bases). This CDR3 is built from 16 residues. Trimming took 0 bases from V and 0 from J, leaving 15 bases between them. Germline V gene lookup returns CDR1 SQVTM and CDR2 ANQGSEA. The CDR3 loop is CSVEDDLGQSSYEQYF. In nucleotides, the CDR3 is TGCAGCGTTGAAGATGACTTAGGACAGTCCTCCTACGAGCAGTACTTC.